This T cell receptor beta chain comes out of a study of beta chain features in type 1 diabetes. Study in general: There was similarity between patients and healthy donors in age, gender and cell yields. Study-level findings and limits: Across all four CD4+ subsets, people with type 1 diabetes showed modestly shorter TCRB CDR3s. In comparison with healthy donors, patients had naive, central memory and Treg TCRB repertoires that appeared more similar.

This clone was counted only a few times. Antigen specificity is unknown. Expressed TCRB transcripts were sequenced after all isolated RNA was converted to cDNA. Clones were sequenced by immunoSEQ multiplex PCR, and TCRdb holds only the in-frame ones, with some missing. The table records about 620,000 clones, 15% to 18% of them present only once. CDR3 length: 16 amino acids. V lost 4 bases and J lost 0, with 15 bases in between. Germline CDR1 reads SGHDN; CDR2 reads FVKESK. The sequenced sample was naive CD4+ T cells from blood. The chain recombines TRBV14 with TRBJ1-1; no definite D call. The TCR comes from a man younger than 35 in good health. CDR3 amino acids: CASSPLGRSVNTEAFF. CDR3 in DNA: TGTGCCAGCAGCCCCCTTGGCAGGTCGGTGAACACTGAAGCTTTCTTT.